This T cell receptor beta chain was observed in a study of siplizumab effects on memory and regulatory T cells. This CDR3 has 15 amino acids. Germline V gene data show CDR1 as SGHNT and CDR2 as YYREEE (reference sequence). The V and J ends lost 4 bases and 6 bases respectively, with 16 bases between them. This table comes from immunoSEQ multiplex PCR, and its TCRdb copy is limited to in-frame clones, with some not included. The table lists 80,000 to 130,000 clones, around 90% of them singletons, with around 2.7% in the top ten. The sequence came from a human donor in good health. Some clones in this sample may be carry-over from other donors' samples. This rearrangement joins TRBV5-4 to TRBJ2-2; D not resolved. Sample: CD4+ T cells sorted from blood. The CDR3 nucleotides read TGTGCCAGCAGCAAAGTGGACCCAACGGCCGGGGAGCTGTTTTTT. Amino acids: CASSKVDPTAGELFF.